What follows are 16 T cell receptor beta chains derived from one specimen sequenced in a study of monozygotic twins with cystic fibrosis. Clones were sequenced by immunoSEQ multiplex PCR, and TCRdb holds only the in-frame ones, with some missing. In the table there are around 21,000 clones, approximately 87% of which are singletons. The sequencing sample was made of blood. The receptors originated from a woman aged 30 to 39 with cystic fibrosis.

The J gene is TRBJ1-5, the V gene TRBV18, with D perhaps matching TRBD1 (5 bases). The germline gives CDR1 KGHSH, CDR2 LQKENI. This CDR3 has 15 amino acids. Trimming removed 1 base from V and 4 bases from J, with 11 bases in between. The CDR3 DNA reads TGTGCCAGCTCACCACTCAGGACAATTAATCAGCCCCAGCATTTT. Translation gives CASSPLRTINQPQHF.

The chain couples TRBV29-1 to TRBJ1-2; D perhaps matches TRBD1 (5 bases). Per the germline V gene, CDR1 is SQVTM and CDR2 is ANQGSEA. Trimming left V 5 bases short and J 2 bases short, with 12 bases between. This CDR3 has 13 residues. CDR3 sequence: CSVKRGPNYGYTF. CDR3 nucleotide sequence: TGCAGCGTTAAAAGGGGACCCAACTATGGCTACACCTTC.

This chain uses TRBV6-5 with TRBJ2-7; tentative D call: TRBD1 (6 bases). The germline V gene has CDR1 MNHEY and CDR2 SVGAGI. V was shortened by 5 bases and J by 3 bases, with 14 bases between the two germline ends. CDR3 length: 14 residues. The CDR3 nucleotides read TGTGCCAGCAGTCCGGGACAACAGTTCTACGAGCAGTACTTC. Translating gives CASSPGQQFYEQYF.

This clone was found once. The chain is built from TRBV11-2 and TRBJ1-5; D unresolved. Germline V gene sequence: CDR1 SGHAT, CDR2 FQNNGV. There are 16 residues in the CDR3. Trimming took 5 bases from V and 0 from J, leaving 14 bases between them. CDR3 sequence: CASSPDGSYSNQPQHF. In nucleotides, the CDR3 is TGTGCCAGCAGCCCGGACGGCTCTTATAGCAATCAGCCCCAGCATTTT.

This clone has a single count. This rearrangement joins TRBV7-8 to TRBJ2-3; D gene uncertain. Trimming shortened V by 0 bases and J by 4 bases, and 5 bases separated the two germline ends. Germline CDR1 and CDR2: SGHVS and FQNEAQ. The CDR3 extends over 13 amino acids. CDR3 amino acids: CASSLAGSDTQYF. CDR3 bases: TGTGCCAGCAGCTTAGCGGGATCAGATACGCAGTATTTT.

The V and J genes are TRBV9 and TRBJ1-2; 9 bases agree with TRBD1. The CDR3 runs to 12 residues. CDR1 SGDLS and CDR2 YYNGEE come from the germline V gene. V lost 7 bases to trimming and J lost 7 bases; unmatched junction nucleotides: 5. The CDR3 protein is CASSGTGIGYTF. The DNA for the CDR3 is TGTGCCAGCTCCGGGACAGGGATTGGCTACACCTTC.

Only one count was recorded for this clone. The chain carries TRBV5-4 and TRBJ1-1, with D possibly being TRBD1 (5 bases). This CDR3 is 15 amino acids long. V was cut by 4 bases and J by 5 bases, with 18 bases left in between. The germline V gene encodes CDR1 SGHNT and CDR2 YYREEE (reference sequence). CDR3 in amino acids: CASSRESGALTEAFF. In DNA, the CDR3 is TGTGCCAGCAGCAGAGAATCCGGGGCTCTAACTGAAGCTTTCTTT.

J is TRBJ2-1 and V is TRBV5-5; 7 positions match TRBD1. J was trimmed by 0 bases and V by 3 bases; bases with no gene match: 6. Germline assignment: CDR1 SGHKS and CDR2 YYEKEE (reference sequence). The CDR3 loop spans 16 amino acids. DNA for the CDR3: TGTGCCAGCAGCTGGGGGACAGAGAGCTCCTACAATGAGCAGTTCTTC. Its protein is CASSWGTESSYNEQFF.

This sequence joins TRBV7-8 and TRBJ1-1, with D possibly being TRBD1 (5 bases). Germline V gene data show CDR1 as SGHVS and CDR2 as FQNEAQ. CDR3 length equals 16 residues. Trimming took 5 bases from V and 2 from J, leaving 18 bases between them. In nucleotides, the CDR3 is TGTGCCAGCAGCATACGTCACAGGAGTTTAAACACTGAAGCTTTCTTT. It specifies CASSIRHRSLNTEAFF.

The V call is TRBV7-2, the J call TRBJ2-7; D possibly corresponds to TRBD2 (5 bases). The length of the CDR3 is 12 residues. Germline V CDR1 and CDR2: SGHTA, FQGNSA. V was clipped by 1 base and J by 7 bases, with 8 bases between them. CDR3 loop: CASSLGRGEQYF. CDR3 coding DNA: TGTGCCAGCAGCTTAGGTCGGGGTGAGCAGTACTTC.

The chain combines TRBV19 with TRBJ1-2, with D hard to call. Germline CDR1 is LNHDA and CDR2 is SQIVND (reference sequence). The length of the CDR3 is 15 residues. Trimming removed 7 bases at V and 4 bases at J, with 19 bases between. The DNA of the CDR3 is TGTGCCAGTACCCCCCAGGAGGCGGGTTTCTATGGCTACACCTTC. This codes for CASTPQEAGFYGYTF.

The chain has TRBV2 and TRBJ1-2, with D maybe TRBD1 (5 bases). The length of the CDR3 is 13 residues. Germline CDR1 and CDR2: SNHLY and FYNNEI. V was pared by 8 bases and J by 8 bases, with 18 bases between. The CDR3 sequence: CASLDSPEGGYTF. The DNA of the CDR3 is TGTGCCAGCTTAGACAGCCCCGAGGGAGGCTACACCTTC. The full variable domain, its missing parts supplied by reference TRBV2 and TRBJ1-2, is EPEVTQTPSHQVTQMGQEVILRCVPISNHLYFYWYRQILGQKVEFLVSFYNNEISEKSEIFDDQFSVERPDGSNFTLKIRSTKLEDSAMYFCASLDSPEGGYTFGSGTRLTVV.

This clone was seen once. This sequence joins TRBV5-6 and TRBJ2-1; D unresolved. The CDR3 runs 12 residues. Germline CDR1 is SGHDT and CDR2 is YYEEEE. V was clipped by 4 bases and J by 10 bases, with 12 bases between them. The CDR3: CASSPGIREQFF. CDR3 DNA sequence: TGTGCCAGCAGCCCCGGCATACGAGAGCAGTTCTTC.

The J gene is TRBJ2-7, the V gene TRBV11-2, with 11 bases that match TRBD2. The CDR3 has 16 residues. Trimming cost V 1 base and J 2 bases; bases outside gene matches: 4. Per germline, CDR1 SGHAT and CDR2 FQNNGV. CDR3 amino acids: CASSLVGSGGAYEQYF. The CDR3 DNA is TGTGCCAGCAGCTTAGTAGGTAGCGGGGGGGCCTACGAGCAGTACTTC. Filled out from reference TRBV11-2 and TRBJ2-7, the complete variable domain reads EAGVAQSPRYKIIEKRQSVAFWCNPISGHATLYWYQQILGQGPKLLIQFQNNGVVDDSQLPKDRFSAERLKGVDSTLKIQPAKLEDSAVYLCASSLVGSGGAYEQYFGPGTRLTVT.

This clone was recorded only once. This chain connects TRBV29-1 to TRBJ1-1; possibly TRBD1 for D (6 bases). Trimming took 2 bases from V and 2 from J, leaving 12 bases between them. Germline CDR1 is SQVTM and CDR2 is ANQGSEA. CDR3 length: 14 residues. The CDR3 loop reads CSVELEDRNTEAFF. The CDR3 DNA sequence: TGCAGCGTTGAATTGGAGGACAGAAACACTGAAGCTTTCTTT.

The chain carries TRBV14 and TRBJ2-1; 9 nucleotides line up with TRBD1. Germline CDR1 reads SGHDN; CDR2 reads FVKESK. CDR3 length equals 16 residues. Trimming removed 5 bases from V and 4 bases from J; junction bases left unmatched: 9. The CDR3, as DNA: TGTGCCAGCAGCATTAACAGGGGGCTGGGATACAATGAGCAGTTCTTC. This translates into CASSINRGLGYNEQFF.